The TCR beta chain described here comes from a study of T cells after yellow fever vaccination. The CDR3 totals 15 residues. CDR1 MNHNY and CDR2 SVGAGI come from the germline V gene (reference sequence). Losses at the gene ends were 2 bases for V and 7 bases for J; bases not matched to a gene: 3. MiXCR, applied by TCRdb to the 5' RACE reads, yields one record per CDR3 protein. The sample has a few hundred thousand distinct CDR3 sequences; about 5.2% are singletons. The material sequenced was CD4+ T cells sorted from PBMCs, taken on the day of the yellow fever booster vaccination. The V and J genes are TRBV6-6 and TRBJ2-1; TRBD1 matches at 12 bases. This TCR was recovered from a man aged 18 to 30 who received the YFV17D yellow fever vaccine. CDR3 in DNA: TGTGCCAGCAGTTACACGGGACAGGGGGCGAATGAGCAGTTCTTC. Residues: CASSYTGQGANEQFF.